This TCR beta chain was sequenced during a study of shared clonotypes between healthy human individuals. Study outcomes and limitations: A few donors had roughly 5% of their naive CD4 clonotypes in common.

The CDR3 contains 13 residues. Trimming removed 10 bases from V and 8 bases from J; junction bases left unmatched: 7. The germline CDR1 and CDR2 sequences are LGHNA and YNFKEQ. Worth noting for this clone: Antigen unknown.

Assay used: immunoSEQ multiplex PCR; TCRdb lists only in-frame clones, some missing. The sample has approximately 1.1 million clones, around 82% seen once; the top ten hold about 0.52%. Source material: memory CD4+ T cells from PBMCs. Subset specified: CD45RA-negative fraction. The genes are TRBV4-2 and TRBJ2-1; 11 nucleotides agree with TRBD2. This receptor was identified in a man aged 18-30 years in good health. Some clones in this sample may be carry-over from other donors' samples. Here the CDR3 DNA reads TGTGCCACCGTTAGCGGGAGGGCTGATGAGCAGTTCTTC. Protein product: CATVSGRADEQFF.